Listed here are 19 T cell receptor beta chains from one sample, sequenced in a study of blood T cell repertoires in COVID-19. Here immunoSEQ multiplex PCR was the method, and the copy in TCRdb shows in-frame clones only, minus some. In the table there are 150,000 to 200,000 clones, 75% to 80% of which are singletons. Sequenced sample: peripheral blood. Receptor source: a woman in her fifties or sixties with active or convalescent COVID-19.

The count of this clone is one. V and J are TRBV19 and TRBJ1-3; D is perhaps TRBD1 (6 bases). The ends were cut back, 3 bases at V and 4 bases at J, with 10 bases in the middle. The CDR3 sequence is 14 residues long. Per germline, CDR1 LNHDA and CDR2 SQIVND (reference sequence). The CDR3 loop reads CASSITGTGNTIYF. In DNA form, the CDR3 reads TGTGCCAGTAGTATTACAGGGACCGGAAACACCATATATTTT.

The chain recombines TRBV7-8 with TRBJ2-1; 8 nucleotides align to TRBD2. Germline trimming cut 5 bases from V and 4 bases from J; bases unmatched to any gene: 13. Germline CDR1 reads SGHVS; CDR2 reads FQNEAQ. CDR3 length: 17 residues. The CDR3 region is CASSPLTGGNEYNEQFF. The CDR3 region has the DNA TGTGCCAGCAGCCCTCTCACGGGGGGGAACGAATACAATGAGCAGTTCTTC.

V usage is TRBV2 and J usage is TRBJ1-6; perhaps TRBD1 as D (6 bases). Trimming removed 6 bases at V and 7 bases at J, with 19 bases between. Germline V gives CDR1 SNHLY, CDR2 FYNNEI. The CDR3 totals 16 residues. DNA of the CDR3: TGTGCCAGCAGCATAGGACAGCCCAGAGGCAATTCACCCCTCCACTTT. Translating it yields CASSIGQPRGNSPLHF. Complete variable domain (other parts from reference TRBV2 and TRBJ1-6): EPEVTQTPSHQVTQMGQEVILRCVPISNHLYFYWYRQILGQKVEFLVSFYNNEISEKSEIFDDQFSVERPDGSNFTLKIRSTKLEDSAMYFCASSIGQPRGNSPLHFGNGTRLTVT.

This chain links TRBV4-2 with TRBJ2-7; 12 nucleotides line up with TRBD2. This CDR3 region has 16 residues. The ends lost 1 base at V and 4 bases at J; junction bases unmatched: 5. Looked up from germline, CDR1 is LGHNA and CDR2 is YNFKEQ. The CDR3 loop is CASSQGLAGVNYEQYF. DNA for the CDR3: TGTGCCAGCAGCCAAGGACTAGCGGGAGTTAATTACGAGCAGTACTTC.

The CDR3 is CAWSTGLDWGYTF. CDR3 nucleotides: TGTGCCTGGTCGACAGGACTTGATTGGGGCTACACCTTC. This rearrangement joins TRBV28 to TRBJ1-2, with D perhaps TRBD1 (6 bases). The germline V gene encodes CDR1 MDHEN and CDR2 SYDVKM. V lost 11 bases and J lost 8, with 21 bases in between. The CDR3 consists of 13 residues.

The chain uses TRBV28 and TRBJ2-1; 9 bases map to TRBD2. Germline trimming cut 3 bases from V and 7 bases from J; bases unmatched to any gene: 4. This CDR3 spans 14 amino acids. The germline V gene has CDR1 MDHEN and CDR2 SYDVKM. As DNA, the CDR3 is TGTGCCAGCAGTTTTGGGGCGGGAGGGAATGAGCAGTTCTTC. This gives the protein CASSFGAGGNEQFF.

V is TRBV24-1 and J is TRBJ1-5; 9 bases line up with TRBD1. J lost 8 bases, V lost 3 bases, and 4 bases had no gene match. CDR1 and CDR2 from the germline V gene are KGHDR and SFDVKD. The CDR3 sequence is 14 residues long. Written as DNA, the CDR3 is TGTGCCACCAGTGATCCAGGACAGGGGAAGCCCCAGCATTTT. It yields the protein CATSDPGQGKPQHF.

This sequence joins TRBV30 and TRBJ2-4, with TRBD1 identical over 8 bases. The CDR3 totals 14 residues. The V segment lost 5 bases and the J segment 0 bases; nucleotides outside the gene matches: 3. Germline values: CDR1 GTSNPN, CDR2 SVGIG (reference sequence). The CDR3 nucleotides are TGTGCCTGGGGGACAGGAGCAGCCAAAAACATTCAGTACTTC. It codes for CAWGTGAAKNIQYF. Looking up the rest from reference TRBV30 and TRBJ2-4 gives the full variable domain: SQTIHQWPATLVQPVGSPLSLECTVEGTSNPNLYWYRQAAGRGLQLLFYSVGIGQISSEVPQNLSASRPQDRQFILSSKKLLLSDSGFYLCAWGTGAAKNIQYFGAGTRLSVL.

The chain couples TRBV29-1 to TRBJ2-1; 10 bases map to TRBD2. The CDR3 loop spans 15 amino acids. The germline V gene encodes CDR1 SQVTM and CDR2 ANQGSEA. Losses at the gene ends were 4 bases for V and 6 bases for J; bases not matched to a gene: 9. The CDR3 DNA reads as TGCAGCGTTGTAGCGGGAGGATCCGTTTTCAATGAGCAGTTCTTC. As protein: CSVVAGGSVFNEQFF.

This clone occurred a few times. This chain links TRBV7-2 with TRBJ1-2; 11 bases align to TRBD1. V shed 5 bases and J 0 bases; nucleotides not matched to a gene: 5. Per germline, CDR1 SGHTA and CDR2 FQGNSA. CDR3 length: 16 amino acids. This CDR3 is CASSPGGQGANYGYTF. The CDR3 bases are TGTGCCAGCAGCCCCGGGGGACAGGGGGCTAACTATGGCTACACCTTC.

The genes are TRBV11-2 and TRBJ2-3; 11 nucleotides agree with TRBD2. After removal of 0 bases from V and 3 bases from J, the junction contained 5 bases not matched to a gene. The germline V gene has CDR1 SGHAT and CDR2 FQNNGV. The CDR3 extends over 17 amino acids. The CDR3 DNA reads as TGTGCCAGCAGCTTAGAGTGGGCTAGCGGGAGGACAGATACGCAGTATTTT. It translates to CASSLEWASGRTDTQYF.

This clone was found a few times. The chain carries TRBV19 and TRBJ1-1; D gene unclear. The CDR3 loop spans 14 amino acids. CDR1 is LNHDA and CDR2 is SQIVND in the germline V gene (reference sequence). V was shortened by 5 bases and J by 1 base, with 11 bases between the two germline ends. The CDR3, as DNA: TGTGCCAGTAGTCCCCGGCAGGCGAACACTGAAGCTTTCTTT. Translating gives CASSPRQANTEAFF. Full variable domain (outside the CDR3, taken from reference TRBV19 and TRBJ1-1): DGGITQSPKYLFRKEGQNVTLSCEQNLNHDAMYWYRQDPGQGLRLIYYSQIVNDFQKGDIAEGYSVSREKKESFPLTVTSAQKNPTAFYLCASSPRQANTEAFFGQGTRLTVV.

The rearrangement links TRBV7-3 to TRBJ2-1; TRBD2 matches 9 bases. This CDR3 contains 19 residues. CDR1 is SGHTA, CDR2 FQGTGA, per germline. The V segment lost 2 bases and the J segment 5 bases; nucleotides outside the gene matches: 16. The CDR3 is CASSLGLAASGMSDNEQFF. The CDR3 DNA follows: TGTGCCAGCAGCTTAGGTCTTGCGGCTAGCGGGATGTCAGACAATGAGCAGTTCTTC.

V usage is TRBV5-1 and J usage is TRBJ2-3, with D perhaps TRBD2 (6 bases). V was pared by 4 bases and J by 0 bases, with 15 bases between. The CDR3 is 16 residues long. Germline loops: CDR1 SGHRS, CDR2 YFSETQ. The CDR3 bases are TGCGCCAGCAGCCGGCGGGACGCCTCTAGCACAGATACGCAGTATTTT. Amino acids: CASSRRDASSTDTQYF.

The chain uses TRBV7-2 and TRBJ1-1, with 7 bases lining up with TRBD1. This CDR3 has 15 residues. Unmatched junction bases numbered 3, after V lost 1 base and J lost 1 base. Germline V lookup: CDR1 SGHTA, CDR2 FQGNSA. CDR3 protein: CASSLEGQWNTEAFF. CDR3 bases: TGTGCCAGCAGCTTAGAGGGACAGTGGAACACTGAAGCTTTCTTT. The full variable domain, completed using reference TRBV7-2 and TRBJ1-1, is GAGVSQSPSNKVTEKGKDVELRCDPISGHTALYWYRQSLGQGLEFLIYFQGNSAPDKSGLPSDRFSAERTGGSVSTLTIQRTQQEDSAVYLCASSLEGQWNTEAFFGQGTRLTVV.

The chain has TRBV24-1 and TRBJ2-2; 7 bases line up with TRBD2. The V and J ends lost 0 bases and 5 bases, in that order; junction bases with no gene match: 5. The CDR3 is 16 residues long. Germline CDR1 reads KGHDR; CDR2 reads SFDVKD. The CDR3 region has the DNA TGTGCCACCAGTGATTTGAAGAGCGGGACTACCGGGGAGCTGTTTTTT. It is translated as CATSDLKSGTTGELFF.

The chain combines TRBV28 with TRBJ2-1; 8 bases are shared with TRBD2. The V gene's germline CDR1 is MDHEN and CDR2 SYDVKM. The V and J ends lost 4 bases and 7 bases, in that order; junction bases with no gene match: 12. This CDR3 has 16 residues. The CDR3 DNA follows: TGTGCCAGCAGTTACCAGGGACTAGTTGGAGGAAATGAGCAGTTCTTC. Amino acids: CASSYQGLVGGNEQFF.

The V gene is TRBV21-1, the J gene TRBJ2-7; the table assigns TRBD1, which was not confirmed against the DNA. TRBV21-1 is flagged as a pseudogene. The CDR3 contains 13 residues. CDR3 region: CASTPDRVYEQYF. CDR3 in DNA: TGTGCCAGCACCCCGGACAGGGTCTACGAGCAGTACTTC.

This rearrangement joins TRBV5-1 to TRBJ1-1; TRBD1 aligns across 12 bases. Germline V gives CDR1 SGHRS, CDR2 YFSETQ. This CDR3 is built from 17 residues. V lost 4 bases, J lost 3 bases, and 10 bases stayed unmatched. The CDR3 is CASSKGQGARGYTEAFF. The CDR3 DNA sequence: TGCGCCAGCAGCAAGGGACAGGGGGCGCGTGGGTACACTGAAGCTTTCTTT.